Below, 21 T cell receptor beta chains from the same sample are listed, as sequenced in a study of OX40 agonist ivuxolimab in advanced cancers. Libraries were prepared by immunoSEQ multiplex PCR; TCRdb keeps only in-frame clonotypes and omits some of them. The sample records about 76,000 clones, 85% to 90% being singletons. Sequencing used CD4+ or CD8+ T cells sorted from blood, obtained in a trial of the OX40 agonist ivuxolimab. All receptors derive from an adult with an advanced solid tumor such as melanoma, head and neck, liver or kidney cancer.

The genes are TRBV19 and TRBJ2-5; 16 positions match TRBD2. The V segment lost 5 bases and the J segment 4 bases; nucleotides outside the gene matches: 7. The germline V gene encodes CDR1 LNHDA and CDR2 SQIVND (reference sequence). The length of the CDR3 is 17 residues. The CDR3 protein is CASSQGLAGGPRETQYF. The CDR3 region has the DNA TGTGCCAGTAGTCAGGGACTAGCGGGAGGGCCCCGAGAGACCCAGTACTTC.

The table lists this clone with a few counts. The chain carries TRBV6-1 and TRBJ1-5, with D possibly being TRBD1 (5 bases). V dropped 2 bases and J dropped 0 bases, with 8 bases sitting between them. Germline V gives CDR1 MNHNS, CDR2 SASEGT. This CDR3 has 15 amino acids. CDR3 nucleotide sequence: TGTGCCAGCAGTGAACGGACAAATAGCAATCAGCCCCAGCATTTT. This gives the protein CASSERTNSNQPQHF.

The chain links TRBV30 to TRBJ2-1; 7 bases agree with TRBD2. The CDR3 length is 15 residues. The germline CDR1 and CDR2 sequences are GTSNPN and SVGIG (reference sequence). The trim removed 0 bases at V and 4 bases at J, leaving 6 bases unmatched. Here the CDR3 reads CAWSVPSGVYNEQFF. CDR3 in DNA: TGTGCCTGGAGTGTACCAAGCGGGGTATACAATGAGCAGTTCTTC. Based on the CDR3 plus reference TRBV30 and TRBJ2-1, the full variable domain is SQTIHQWPATLVQPVGSPLSLECTVEGTSNPNLYWYRQAAGRGLQLLFYSVGIGQISSEVPQNLSASRPQDRQFILSSKKLLLSDSGFYLCAWSVPSGVYNEQFFGPGTRLTVL.

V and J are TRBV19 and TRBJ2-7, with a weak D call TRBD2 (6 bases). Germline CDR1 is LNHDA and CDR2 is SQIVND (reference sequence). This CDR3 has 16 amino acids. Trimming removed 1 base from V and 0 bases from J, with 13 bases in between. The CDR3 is CASSIVGAGSSYEQYF. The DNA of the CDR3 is TGTGCCAGTAGTATAGTGGGAGCGGGTAGCTCCTACGAGCAGTACTTC.

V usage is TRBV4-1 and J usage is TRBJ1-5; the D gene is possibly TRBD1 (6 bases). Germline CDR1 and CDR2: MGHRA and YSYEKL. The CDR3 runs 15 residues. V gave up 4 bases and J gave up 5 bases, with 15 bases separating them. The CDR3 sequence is CASSLRRAGDQPQHF. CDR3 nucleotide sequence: TGCGCCAGCAGCCTCCGGAGGGCAGGGGATCAGCCCCAGCATTTT.

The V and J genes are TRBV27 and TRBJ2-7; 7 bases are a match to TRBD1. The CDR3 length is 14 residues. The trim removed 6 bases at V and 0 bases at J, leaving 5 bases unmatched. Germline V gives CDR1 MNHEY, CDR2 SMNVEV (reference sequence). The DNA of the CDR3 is TGTGCCAGCAGCCCGACAGGGAGCTCCTACGAGCAGTACTTC. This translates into CASSPTGSSYEQYF.

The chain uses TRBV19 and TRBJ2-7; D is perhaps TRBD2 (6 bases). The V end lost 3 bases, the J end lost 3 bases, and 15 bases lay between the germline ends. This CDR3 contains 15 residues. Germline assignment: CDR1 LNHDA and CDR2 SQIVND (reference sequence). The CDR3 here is CASSIGGRFHYEQYF. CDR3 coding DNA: TGTGCCAGTAGTATCGGGGGACGGTTTCACTACGAGCAGTACTTC.

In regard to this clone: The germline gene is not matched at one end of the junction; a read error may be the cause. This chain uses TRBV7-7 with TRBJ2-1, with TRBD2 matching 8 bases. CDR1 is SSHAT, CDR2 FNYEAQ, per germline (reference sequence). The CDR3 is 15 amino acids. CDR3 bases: TGTGCTAGCAGCCCAACTAGCGGAGGTTACAATGAGCAGTTCTTC. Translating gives CASSPTSGGYNEQFF.

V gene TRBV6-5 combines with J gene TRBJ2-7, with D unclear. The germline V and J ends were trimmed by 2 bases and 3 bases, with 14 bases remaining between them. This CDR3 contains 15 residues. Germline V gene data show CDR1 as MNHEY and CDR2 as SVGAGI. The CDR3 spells CASSYSLSFLYEQYF. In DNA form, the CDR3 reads TGTGCCAGCAGTTACAGCCTCTCTTTCCTCTACGAGCAGTACTTC.

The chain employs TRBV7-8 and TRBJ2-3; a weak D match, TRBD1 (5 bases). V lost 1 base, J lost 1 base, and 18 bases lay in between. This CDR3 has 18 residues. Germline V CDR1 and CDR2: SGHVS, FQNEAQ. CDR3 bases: TGTGCCAGCAGCTTAGACCCCAGGGCCCGACCTGGCACAGATACGCAGTATTTT. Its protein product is CASSLDPRARPGTDTQYF.

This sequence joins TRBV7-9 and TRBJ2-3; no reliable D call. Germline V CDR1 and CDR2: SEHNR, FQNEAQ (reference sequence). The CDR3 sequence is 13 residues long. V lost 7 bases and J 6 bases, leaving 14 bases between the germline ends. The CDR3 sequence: CASNIQSMDTQYF. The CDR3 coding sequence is TGTGCCAGCAACATACAATCCATGGATACGCAGTATTTT.

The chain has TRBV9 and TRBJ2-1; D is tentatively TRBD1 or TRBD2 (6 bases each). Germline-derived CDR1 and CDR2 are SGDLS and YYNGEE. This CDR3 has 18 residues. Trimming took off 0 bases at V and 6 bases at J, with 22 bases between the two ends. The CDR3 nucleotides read TGTGCCAGCAGCGTAGTCCCGGGAGAAGGGGGAGAGGGCAATGAGCAGTTCTTC. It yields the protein CASSVVPGEGGEGNEQFF.

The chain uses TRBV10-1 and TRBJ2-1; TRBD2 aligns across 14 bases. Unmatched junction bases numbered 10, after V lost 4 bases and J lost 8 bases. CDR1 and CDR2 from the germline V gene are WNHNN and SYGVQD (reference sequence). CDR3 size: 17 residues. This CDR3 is CASSVSGTSGRFDEQFF. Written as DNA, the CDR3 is TGCGCCAGCAGTGTGTCCGGGACTAGCGGGAGATTCGATGAGCAGTTCTTC.

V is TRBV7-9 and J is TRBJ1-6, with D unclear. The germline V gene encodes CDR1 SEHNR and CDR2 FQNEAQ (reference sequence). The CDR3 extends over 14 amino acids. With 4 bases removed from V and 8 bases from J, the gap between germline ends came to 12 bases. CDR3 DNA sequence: TGTGCCAGCAGCTCCGAAGTTTGGGATTCACCCCTCCACTTT. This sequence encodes CASSSEVWDSPLHF.

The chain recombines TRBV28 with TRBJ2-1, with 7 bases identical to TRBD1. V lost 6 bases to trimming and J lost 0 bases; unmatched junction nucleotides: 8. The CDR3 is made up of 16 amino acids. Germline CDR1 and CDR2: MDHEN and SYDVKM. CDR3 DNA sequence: TGTGCCAGCAGCCACAGGGGCGCACGCTCCTACAATGAGCAGTTCTTC. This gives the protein CASSHRGARSYNEQFF.

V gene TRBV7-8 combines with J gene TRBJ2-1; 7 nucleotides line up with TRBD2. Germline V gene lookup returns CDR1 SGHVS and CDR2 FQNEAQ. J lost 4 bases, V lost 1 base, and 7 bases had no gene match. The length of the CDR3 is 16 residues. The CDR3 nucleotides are TGTGCCAGCAGCTTAGAACCGGGAGGTGATTACAATGAGCAGTTCTTC. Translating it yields CASSLEPGGDYNEQFF.

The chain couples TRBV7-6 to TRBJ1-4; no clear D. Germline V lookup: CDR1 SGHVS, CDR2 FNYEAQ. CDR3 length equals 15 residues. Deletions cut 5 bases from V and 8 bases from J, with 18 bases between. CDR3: CASSARRTMGEKLFF. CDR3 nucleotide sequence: TGTGCCAGCAGCGCACGCCGCACCATGGGAGAAAAACTGTTTTTT. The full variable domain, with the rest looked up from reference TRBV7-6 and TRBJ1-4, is GAGVSQSPRYKVTKRGQDVALRCDPISGHVSLYWYRQALGQGPEFLTYFNYEAQQDKSGLPNDRFSAERPEGSISTLTIQRTEQRDSAMYRCASSARRTMGEKLFFGSGTQLSVL.

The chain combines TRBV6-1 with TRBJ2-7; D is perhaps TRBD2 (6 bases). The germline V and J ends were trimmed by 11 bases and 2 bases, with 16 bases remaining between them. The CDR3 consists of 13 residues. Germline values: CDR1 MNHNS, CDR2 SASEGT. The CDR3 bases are TGTGCCGGCCTAGGAGGGGACGCCTACGAGCAGTACTTC. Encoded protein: CAGLGGDAYEQYF.

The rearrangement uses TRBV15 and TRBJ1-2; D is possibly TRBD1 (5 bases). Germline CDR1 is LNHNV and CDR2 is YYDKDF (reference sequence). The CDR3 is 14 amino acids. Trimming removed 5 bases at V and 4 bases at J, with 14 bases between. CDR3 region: CATSPRGASYGYTF. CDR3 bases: TGTGCCACCAGCCCCCGGGGCGCGAGCTATGGCTACACCTTC.

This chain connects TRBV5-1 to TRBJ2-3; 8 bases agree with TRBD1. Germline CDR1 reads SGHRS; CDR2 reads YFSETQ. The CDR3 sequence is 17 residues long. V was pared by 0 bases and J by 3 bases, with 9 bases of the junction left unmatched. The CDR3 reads CASSLAGRGRGTDTQYF. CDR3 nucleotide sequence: TGCGCCAGCAGCTTGGCCGGCAGGGGGCGAGGGACAGATACGCAGTATTTT.

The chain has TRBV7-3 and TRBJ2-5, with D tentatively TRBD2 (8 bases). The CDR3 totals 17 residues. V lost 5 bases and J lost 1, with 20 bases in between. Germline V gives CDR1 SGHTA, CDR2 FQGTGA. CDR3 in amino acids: CASSREGAGTLQETQYF. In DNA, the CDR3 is TGTGCCAGCAGCCGGGAGGGGGCAGGCACTCTCCAAGAGACCCAGTACTTC.